Detailed here is one T cell receptor (beta chain). This entry belongs to a study of blood T cell repertoires in COVID-19. Clones were sequenced by immunoSEQ multiplex PCR, and TCRdb holds only the in-frame ones, with some missing. The sample has under 450,000 clones, approximately 84% seen once. After removal of 3 bases from V and 2 bases from J, the junction contained 1 base not matched to a gene. CDR3 length: 15 amino acids. CDR1 and CDR2 from the germline V gene are SGHRS and YFSETQ. Participant age was about 18 to 100 years, and participants resided in about two dozen US areas. All recovered Cohort 3 donors got two negative PCRs, got clearance, or saw symptom resolution.

This rearrangement joins TRBV5-1 to TRBJ2-2, with 10 positions matching TRBD2. The TCR sequence derives from a young woman who had recovered from COVID-19. Material: PBMCs or T cells enriched from blood (not recorded which). CDR3 DNA sequence: TGCGCCAGCAGCTCACTAGCGGGAAACACCGGGGAGCTGTTTTTT. It specifies CASSSLAGNTGELFF. Full variable domain (rest looked up from reference TRBV5-1 and TRBJ2-2): KAGVTQTPRYLIKTRGQQVTLSCSPISGHRSVSWYQQTPGQGLQFLFEYFSETQRNKGNFPGRFSGRQFSNSRSEMNVSTLELGDSALYLCASSSLAGNTGELFFGEGSRLTVL.